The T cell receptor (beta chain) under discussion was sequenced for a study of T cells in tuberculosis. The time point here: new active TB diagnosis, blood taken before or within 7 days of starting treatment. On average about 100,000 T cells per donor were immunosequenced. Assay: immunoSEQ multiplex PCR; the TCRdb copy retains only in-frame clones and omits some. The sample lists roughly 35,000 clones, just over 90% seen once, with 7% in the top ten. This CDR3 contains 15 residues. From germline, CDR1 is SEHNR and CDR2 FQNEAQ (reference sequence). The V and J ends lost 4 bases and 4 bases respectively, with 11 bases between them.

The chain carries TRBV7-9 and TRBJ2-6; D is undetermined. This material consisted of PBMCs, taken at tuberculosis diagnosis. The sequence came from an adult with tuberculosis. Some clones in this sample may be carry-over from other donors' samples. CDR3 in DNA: TGTGCCAGCAGCTCAATCCCGACAGGGGCCAACGTCCTGACTTTC. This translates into CASSSIPTGANVLTF.